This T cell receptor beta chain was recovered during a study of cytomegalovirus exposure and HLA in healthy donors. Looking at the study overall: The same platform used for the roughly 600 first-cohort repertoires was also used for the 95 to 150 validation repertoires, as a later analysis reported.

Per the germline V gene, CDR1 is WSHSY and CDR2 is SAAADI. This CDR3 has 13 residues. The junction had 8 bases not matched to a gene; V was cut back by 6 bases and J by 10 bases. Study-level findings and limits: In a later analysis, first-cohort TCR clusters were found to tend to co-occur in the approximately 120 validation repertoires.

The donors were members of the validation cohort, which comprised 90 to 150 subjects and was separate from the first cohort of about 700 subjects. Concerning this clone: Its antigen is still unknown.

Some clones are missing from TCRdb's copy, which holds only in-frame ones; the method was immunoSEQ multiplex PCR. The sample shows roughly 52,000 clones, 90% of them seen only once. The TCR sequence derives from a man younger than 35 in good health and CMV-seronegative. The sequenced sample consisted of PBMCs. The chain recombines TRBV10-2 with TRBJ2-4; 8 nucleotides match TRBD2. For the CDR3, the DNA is TGCGCCAGCAGCCCAGGACTAGCTCGGATTCAGTACTTC. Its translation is CASSPGLARIQYF.